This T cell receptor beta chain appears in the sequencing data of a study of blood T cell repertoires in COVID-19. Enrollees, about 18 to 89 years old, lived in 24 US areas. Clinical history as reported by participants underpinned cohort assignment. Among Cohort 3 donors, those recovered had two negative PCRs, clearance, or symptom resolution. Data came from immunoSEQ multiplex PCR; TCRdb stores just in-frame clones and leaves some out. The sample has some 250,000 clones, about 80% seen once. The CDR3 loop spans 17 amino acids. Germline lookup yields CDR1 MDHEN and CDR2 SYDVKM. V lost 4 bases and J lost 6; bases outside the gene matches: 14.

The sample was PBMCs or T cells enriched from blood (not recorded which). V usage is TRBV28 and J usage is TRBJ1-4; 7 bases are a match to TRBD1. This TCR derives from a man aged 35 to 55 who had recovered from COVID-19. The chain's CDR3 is CASSSPELGRGYEKLFF. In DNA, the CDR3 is TGTGCCAGCAGTTCTCCAGAACTGGGCAGGGGGTATGAAAAACTGTTTTTT. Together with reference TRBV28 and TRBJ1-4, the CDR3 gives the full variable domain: DVKVTQSSRYLVKRTGEKVFLECVQDMDHENMFWYRQDPGLGLRLIYFSYDVKMKEKGDIPEGYSVSREKKERFSLILESASTNQTSMYLCASSSPELGRGYEKLFFGSGTQLSVL.